The 31 T cell receptor beta chains presented below share a single source sample, sequenced in a study of blood T cells in healthy people across ages. Then a second PCR, running roughly 6 to 11 cycles, was carried out with a sample-barcoded 5' primer and a J-beta primer mix. TCRdb independently ran MiXCR on the 5' RACE reads; one entry per CDR3 protein. This table has about 1,500,000 distinct CDR3 sequences, about 43% appearing once. Source material: blood. The receptors originated from a young woman in good health.

The chain employs TRBV20-1 and TRBJ1-1; the D gene is possibly TRBD1 (6 bases). V lost 7 bases to trimming and J lost 4 bases, with 13 bases between them. The germline V gene has CDR1 DFQATT and CDR2 SNEGSKA (reference sequence). This CDR3 comprises 12 residues. The CDR3 bases are TGCAGTGTCTCACAGGGATCCACTGAAGCTTTCTTT. Translating gives CSVSQGSTEAFF.

This clonotype has just a few counts. This chain links TRBV20-1 with TRBJ2-1, with D perhaps matching TRBD2 (6 bases). The V end lost 7 bases, the J end lost 3 bases, and 13 bases lay between the germline ends. Germline V lookup: CDR1 DFQATT, CDR2 SNEGSKA (reference sequence). The CDR3 extends over 13 amino acids. The CDR3 DNA follows: TGCAGTGGGGGGGAGGCGAACTACAATGAGCAGTTCTTC. Translation: CSGGEANYNEQFF.

The chain joins TRBV20-1 to TRBJ1-5; 8 bases are a match to TRBD1. CDR3 length: 13 residues. Trimming removed 3 bases from V and 5 bases from J; junction bases left unmatched: 3. The germline CDR1 and CDR2 sequences are DFQATT and SNEGSKA (reference sequence). CDR3 protein: CSASGQGDQPQHF. CDR3 in DNA: TGCAGTGCTAGTGGACAGGGAGATCAGCCCCAGCATTTT.

The chain joins TRBV20-1 to TRBJ1-5; TRBD1 is a possible D gene (5 bases). Trimming left V 0 bases short and J 5 bases short, with 11 bases between. Germline V CDR1 and CDR2: DFQATT, SNEGSKA (reference sequence). The CDR3 extends over 14 amino acids. CDR3 DNA: TGCAGTGCTAGAGAGGGGCAGGGCCATCAGCCCCAGCATTTT. Its translation is CSAREGQGHQPQHF.

The chain combines TRBV20-1 with TRBJ2-3; possibly TRBD2 for D (6 bases). The CDR3 contains 14 residues. The germline V and J ends were trimmed by 0 bases and 2 bases, with 9 bases remaining between them. Germline CDR1 reads DFQATT; CDR2 reads SNEGSKA (reference sequence). CDR3 loop: CSARDGTDTDTQYF. CDR3 in DNA: TGCAGTGCTAGAGATGGGACTGACACAGATACGCAGTATTTT.

The rearrangement joins TRBV20-1 to TRBJ2-5, with 8 bases lining up with TRBD1. This CDR3 spans 14 amino acids. V lost 3 bases to trimming and J lost 0 bases; unmatched junction nucleotides: 3. Germline assignment: CDR1 DFQATT and CDR2 SNEGSKA (reference sequence). The CDR3 bases are TGCAGTGCTAGGGGACAGGCCAACCAAGAGACCCAGTACTTC. It translates to CSARGQANQETQYF.

The chain joins TRBV12-3 or TRBV12-4 to TRBJ2-3; 13 bases are a match to TRBD2. The CDR3 consists of 15 residues. V gave up 4 bases and J gave up 6 bases; unmatched junction bases: 4. The CDR3 sequence: CASSWTSGSGDTQYF. The CDR3 bases are TGTGCCAGCAGTTGGACTAGCGGGAGCGGGGATACGCAGTATTTT.

The rearrangement uses TRBV11-1 and TRBJ2-3, with TRBD2 identical over 15 bases. The CDR3 has 18 amino acids. Germline V lookup: CDR1 SGHAT, CDR2 FQDESV (reference sequence). V trimming: 5 bases; J trimming: 3 bases; junction bases outside the gene matches: 9. CDR3 sequence: CASSLGLAGGFGTDTQYF. The CDR3 DNA reads TGTGCCAGCAGCCTGGGACTAGCGGGGGGTTTCGGGACAGATACGCAGTATTTT.

This sequence joins TRBV6-2 or TRBV6-3 and TRBJ2-7, with 11 bases fitting TRBD2. Per the germline V gene, CDR1 is MNHEY and CDR2 is SVGEGT. CDR3 length: 15 amino acids. Trimming cost V 2 bases and J 7 bases; bases outside gene matches: 7. This CDR3 reads CASSYRGLAVQEQYF. The CDR3 DNA reads as TGTGCCAGCAGTTACCGGGGACTAGCGGTGCAAGAGCAGTACTTC.

The CDR3 loop is CSAVGGGSYNEQFF. For the CDR3, the DNA is TGCAGTGCCGTGGGCGGGGGCTCCTACAATGAGCAGTTCTTC. The rearrangement links TRBV20-1 to TRBJ2-1; 7 positions match TRBD2. After removal of 6 bases from V and 0 bases from J, the junction contained 5 bases not matched to a gene. The CDR3 extends over 14 amino acids. CDR1 is DFQATT, CDR2 SNEGSKA, per germline (reference sequence).

This chain's CDR3 is CATPDSNYGYTF. DNA for the CDR3: TGTGCCACCCCTGACAGTAACTATGGCTACACCTTC. J is TRBJ1-2 and V is TRBV15, with D possibly matching TRBD1 (5 bases). Germline V gene sequence: CDR1 LNHNV, CDR2 YYDKDF (reference sequence). The V gene lost 8 bases and the J gene lost 1 base, with 8 bases spanning the gap. The CDR3 runs to 12 residues.

CDR3 sequence: CAIAGGPGDTQYF. The CDR3 coding sequence is TGTGCCATCGCGGGGGGGCCAGGAGATACGCAGTATTTT. The rearrangement uses TRBV19 and TRBJ2-3; TRBD2 agrees at 9 bases. CDR3 length: 13 amino acids. Germline lookup yields CDR1 LNHDA and CDR2 SQIVND (reference sequence). V trimming: 10 bases; J trimming: 5 bases; junction bases outside the gene matches: 7.

This clonotype came up a few times. V is TRBV2 and J is TRBJ2-3, with D unresolved. The CDR3 is made up of 14 amino acids. V lost 3 bases, J lost 2 bases, and 9 bases lay in between. CDR1 is SNHLY, CDR2 FYNNEI, per germline. Here the CDR3 reads CASSERQTTDTQYF. CDR3 sequence (DNA): TGTGCCAGCAGTGAGAGGCAGACCACAGATACGCAGTATTTT.

The J gene is TRBJ2-2, the V gene TRBV28; 7 nucleotides line up with TRBD2. Trimming removed 3 bases from V and 6 bases from J; junction bases left unmatched: 7. The CDR3 covers 15 residues. Germline values: CDR1 MDHEN, CDR2 SYDVKM. The CDR3 DNA sequence: TGTGCCAGCAGTTTGCGACTAGCTTGGTCCGGGGAGCTGTTTTTT. Protein: CASSLRLAWSGELFF.

The rearrangement links TRBV20-1 to TRBJ1-1, with 7 positions matching TRBD1. The CDR3 extends over 13 amino acids. V was clipped by 5 bases and J by 0 bases; unmatched bases: 3. The germline CDR1 and CDR2 sequences are DFQATT and SNEGSKA (reference sequence). CDR3 amino acids: CSAGGQLNTEAFF. As DNA, the CDR3 is TGCAGTGCTGGGGGACAGCTGAACACTGAAGCTTTCTTT.

J is TRBJ2-1 and V is TRBV11-2; 12 bases line up with TRBD2. CDR1 and CDR2 from the germline V gene are SGHAT and FQNNGV. J gave up 9 bases and V 5 bases, and 11 bases lay outside the gene matches. The CDR3 runs to 16 residues. The CDR3 sequence is CASSPRLAGALSEQFF. For the CDR3, the DNA is TGTGCCAGCAGCCCCCGACTAGCGGGGGCCCTCAGTGAGCAGTTCTTC.

The rearrangement links TRBV2 to TRBJ1-4; D gene uncertain. The CDR3 is 15 amino acids. CDR1 and CDR2 from the germline V gene are SNHLY and FYNNEI. Trimming pared 8 bases from V and 2 bases from J, leaving 15 bases between. The CDR3 DNA follows: TGTGCCAGCGCCCGCACCTATGTCACTAATGAAAAACTGTTTTTT. It yields the protein CASARTYVTNEKLFF.

The chain recombines TRBV7-9 with TRBJ1-2, with D maybe TRBD1 (5 bases). Germline assignment: CDR1 SEHNR and CDR2 FQNEAQ (reference sequence). V dropped 3 bases and J dropped 6 bases, with 14 bases sitting between them. The length of the CDR3 is 14 residues. CDR3 sequence reads: CASSFQAGLDGYTF. The CDR3 DNA reads TGTGCCAGCAGCTTCCAAGCAGGGCTGGATGGCTACACCTTC.

The chain combines TRBV12-5 with TRBJ2-1; tentative D call: TRBD1 (6 bases). The assigned J gene may be wrong: the sequence end matches TRBJ2-7 better. The CDR3 covers 14 residues. Germline V gene lookup returns CDR1 LGHNT and CDR2 FRNRAP. The CDR3 sequence: CASGSGHLYNEQYF. The CDR3 coding sequence is TGTGCTAGTGGTTCGGGACACCTATACAATGAGCAGTACTTC.

This clonotype was detected a few times. This rearrangement joins TRBV6-1 to TRBJ2-4; possibly TRBD1 or TRBD2 for D (5 bases each). This CDR3 is built from 13 residues. Germline V gene lookup returns CDR1 MNHNS and CDR2 SASEGT. The germline V and J ends were trimmed by 7 bases and 6 bases, with 13 bases remaining between them. In nucleotides, the CDR3 is TGTGCCAGCACGTTGGACGGGGCAAACATTCAGTACTTC. Translation: CASTLDGANIQYF.

The rearrangement links TRBV5-1 to TRBJ2-1; TRBD1 matches 8 bases. Germline V gene lookup returns CDR1 SGHRS and CDR2 YFSETQ. With 0 bases clipped from V and 6 bases from J, the junction kept 2 bases outside the gene matches. This CDR3 spans 14 amino acids. In DNA form, the CDR3 reads TGCGCCAGCAGCTTGGTTACAGGGGGCAATGAGCAGTTCTTC. Its protein is CASSLVTGGNEQFF.

The gene calls are TRBV25-1 and TRBJ2-4, with 7 bases fitting TRBD1. The assigned J gene may be wrong: the sequence end matches TRBJ2-5 better. The germline V gene has CDR1 MGHDK and CDR2 SYGVNS. This CDR3 contains 14 residues. CDR3 residues: CASSYTGVEETQYF. The CDR3 nucleotides read TGTGCCAGCAGTTATACAGGGGTAGAAGAGACCCAGTACTTC.

V and J are TRBV29-1 and TRBJ1-4, with 7 bases that match TRBD1. Germline CDR1 reads SQVTM; CDR2 reads ANQGSEA. The V gene end was trimmed by 7 bases and the J gene end by 0 bases; junction bases not matched to a gene: 8. The CDR3 is made up of 15 amino acids. As DNA, the CDR3 is TGCAGCGCCCGACAGGGAATTGCAACTAATGAAAAACTGTTTTTT. Translation gives CSARQGIATNEKLFF.

The V call is TRBV5-1, the J call TRBJ2-1; TRBD2 matches 12 bases. The V gene's germline CDR1 is SGHRS and CDR2 YFSETQ. J lost 7 bases, V lost 3 bases, and 17 bases had no gene match. The CDR3 has 19 residues. DNA of the CDR3: TGCGCCAGCAGCTGGGCAGGGCAGAGACTAGCGGGAGTTTCTAATGAGCAGTTCTTC. This sequence encodes CASSWAGQRLAGVSNEQFF. Full variable domain (remainder filled in from reference TRBV5-1 and TRBJ2-1): KAGVTQTPRYLIKTRGQQVTLSCSPISGHRSVSWYQQTPGQGLQFLFEYFSETQRNKGNFPGRFSGRQFSNSRSEMNVSTLELGDSALYLCASSWAGQRLAGVSNEQFFGPGTRLTVL.

This rearrangement joins TRBV5-1 to TRBJ2-1; D perhaps matches TRBD2 (6 bases). Trimming removed 4 bases at V and 5 bases at J, with 13 bases between. The CDR3 has 14 residues. In germline, CDR1 is SGHRS, CDR2 YFSETQ. CDR3 sequence (DNA): TGCGCCAGCAGCGGGGGGACCGTAAACAATGAGCAGTTCTTC. Amino acid sequence: CASSGGTVNNEQFF.

As for this clonotype: One base away lies a much larger clone, so this may be a sequencing read error. CDR3 residues: CASGLATSNYGYTF. For the CDR3, the DNA is TGCGCCAGCGGCTTGGCTACGTCTAACTATGGCTACACCTTC. The V call is TRBV5-1, the J call TRBJ1-2; no clear D gene. The CDR3 is made up of 14 amino acids. Per germline, CDR1 SGHRS and CDR2 YFSETQ.

This clonotype was seen a few times. V usage is TRBV14 and J usage is TRBJ2-1; TRBD2 matches at 12 bases. Germline lookup yields CDR1 SGHDN and CDR2 FVKESK. Losses at the gene ends were 0 bases for V and 7 bases for J; bases not matched to a gene: 4. The CDR3 extends over 16 amino acids. In nucleotides, the CDR3 is TGTGCCAGCAGCCAAGAATGGCTAGCGGGAGGGAATGAGCAGTTCTTC. Translating gives CASSQEWLAGGNEQFF.

The rearrangement uses TRBV27 and TRBJ1-6, with D possibly matching TRBD1 (6 bases). Germline V CDR1 and CDR2: MNHEY, SMNVEV (reference sequence). The CDR3 has 16 amino acids. V lost 6 bases and J lost 11, with 23 bases in between. For the CDR3, the DNA is TGTGCCAGCAGCCTTACCGGTCAGGCAGGGGCTCCACCCCTCCACTTT. This gives the protein CASSLTGQAGAPPLHF.

The table lists this clonotype with a few counts. The V and J genes are TRBV12-3 or TRBV12-4 and TRBJ1-1, with D hard to call. This CDR3 has 11 residues. Trimming left V 4 bases short and J 10 bases short, with 10 bases between. CDR3 DNA sequence: TGTGCCAGCAGTTCCGGATCGGGAGCTTTCTTT. Translating gives CASSSGSGAFF.

About this clonotype itself: It may be a read error: a sequence one base away is much more abundant. This chain uses TRBV27 with TRBJ2-1; 13 nucleotides line up with TRBD2. This CDR3 has 16 amino acids. CDR1 and CDR2 (germline): MNHEY, SMNVEV (reference sequence). The CDR3 loop is CSSSPRTSGRYNEQFF. The CDR3 bases are TGTTCCAGCAGTCCCAGGACTAGCGGGAGATACAATGAGCAGTTCTTC.

This chain links TRBV6-1 with TRBJ2-3; 9 bases are shared with TRBD1. This CDR3 has 17 amino acids. V lost 6 bases to trimming and J lost 3 bases; unmatched junction nucleotides: 13. CDR1 and CDR2 from the germline V gene are MNHNS and SASEGT. The CDR3 region is CASSHFSGTGLTDTQYF. As DNA, the CDR3 is TGTGCCAGCAGCCACTTTTCCGGGACAGGGCTAACAGATACGCAGTATTTT.